Below, 30 T cell receptor beta chains from the same sample are listed, as sequenced in a study of regulatory T cells in long-lasting Graves disease. To make TCR beta libraries, researchers used iRepertoire HTBI primers and Arm-PCR of CDR3 regions. In TCRdb, the multiplex PCR reads were re-called with MiXCR into one record per CDR3 protein. The sample lists roughly 510,000 distinct CDR3 sequences, 16% occurring once. The time point is: newly diagnosed GD, antithyroid drugs for less than 3 months. Generation of the TCR library employed RNA extracted from PBMCs. The same sample was also studied in work on T cells in Graves' hyperthyroidism and ophthalmopathy.

The material sequenced was peripheral blood mononuclear cells (PBMCs), taken at new diagnosis, from a patient treated with antithyroid drugs. The receptors were sampled from a man between 18 and 35 years old with Graves disease.

V and J are TRBV6-1 and TRBJ2-6; 8 bases match TRBD1. Germline V gives CDR1 MNHNS, CDR2 SASEGT. The CDR3 spans 17 residues. V was pared by 4 bases and J by 0 bases, with 5 bases of the junction left unmatched. For the CDR3, the DNA is TGTGCCAGCAGTGCAGGACAGGGACCCTCTGGGGCCAACGTCCTGACTTTC. Translating it yields CASSAGQGPSGANVLTF.

This clonotype was seen more than once but under ten times. The rearrangement links TRBV6-2 or TRBV6-3 to TRBJ1-1, with D unclear. Trimming cost V 2 bases and J 0 bases, with 10 bases left between them. Germline loops: CDR1 MNHEY, CDR2 SVGEGT. CDR3 size: 15 residues. CDR3 residues: CASSYGPMMNTEAFF. The CDR3 DNA sequence: TGTGCCAGCAGTTACGGTCCGATGATGAACACTGAAGCTTTCTTT.

This clonotype appeared many times. The chain recombines TRBV12-3 or TRBV12-4 with TRBJ2-3; TRBD1 agrees at 7 bases. V lost 7 bases and J lost 5; bases outside the gene matches: 6. The CDR3 extends over 13 amino acids. The CDR3 nucleotides are TGTGCCAGCACCAGGACAGGTCGAGATACGCAGTATTTT. Residues: CASTRTGRDTQYF.

This clonotype was seen at least ten times. The chain couples TRBV6-9 to TRBJ2-7, with TRBD1 identical over 8 bases. V lost 3 bases and J lost 2; bases outside the gene matches: 3. The CDR3 spans 14 residues. Germline CDR1 and CDR2: MNHGY and SVAAGI. The CDR3 is CASSYGRGPYEQYF. The CDR3 bases are TGTGCCAGCAGTTACGGCAGGGGGCCCTACGAGCAGTACTTC.

This clonotype appeared many times. J is TRBJ2-4 and V is TRBV10-3, with a possible D match to TRBD2 (6 bases). The CDR3 is 16 residues long. The ends were cut back, 2 bases at V and 2 bases at J, with 13 bases in the middle. Germline assignment: CDR1 ENHRY and CDR2 SYGVKD. The CDR3 bases are TGTGCCATCAGTGAGGTTGGGGCGGGAACCAAAAACATTCAGTACTTC. Its protein product is CAISEVGAGTKNIQYF.

The chain links TRBV14 to TRBJ2-7, with D unresolved. CDR1 is SGHDN, CDR2 FVKESK, per germline. This CDR3 is built from 13 residues. The V end was cut by 2 bases, the J end by 9 bases, with 14 bases between. CDR3 nucleotides: TGTGCCAGCAGCCAAAGACATCACGACGGGCAGTACTTC. Protein sequence: CASSQRHHDGQYF.

The chain carries TRBV30 and TRBJ2-4; 7 nucleotides line up with TRBD2. CDR3 size: 16 residues. The junction had 6 bases not matched to a gene; V was cut back by 1 base and J by 0 bases. Germline V lookup: CDR1 GTSNPN, CDR2 SVGIG (reference sequence). Here the CDR3 reads CAWSDLGGGAKNIQYF. DNA for the CDR3: TGTGCCTGGAGTGATTTGGGGGGGGGAGCCAAAAACATTCAGTACTTC.

The table lists this clonotype with a few counts. J is TRBJ1-5 and V is TRBV27, with a weak D call TRBD1 (6 bases). V lost 11 bases, J lost 2 bases, and 13 bases lay in between. Per germline, CDR1 MNHEY and CDR2 SMNVEV (reference sequence). This CDR3 contains 13 residues. Here the CDR3 reads CARIQGRNQPQHF. In nucleotides, the CDR3 is TGTGCCCGCATACAGGGTCGCAATCAGCCCCAGCATTTT.

This clonotype was observed a few times. The genes are TRBV18 and TRBJ1-5; D is unresolved. The V and J ends lost 2 bases and 0 bases respectively, with 8 bases between them. This CDR3 has 15 residues. Looked up from germline, CDR1 is KGHSH and CDR2 is LQKENI. The CDR3 bases are TGTGCCAGCTCACCATCTTACTATAGCAATCAGCCCCAGCATTTT. Translation gives CASSPSYYSNQPQHF. Using reference TRBV18 and TRBJ1-5 for the parts outside the CDR3, the full variable domain is NAGVMQNPRHLVRRRGQEARLRCSPMKGHSHVYWYRQLPEEGLKFMVYLQKENIIDESGMPKERFSAEFPKEGPSILRIQQVVRGDSAAYFCASSPSYYSNQPQHFGDGTRLSIL.

This clonotype appeared many times. The CDR3 reads CASSRDSAGSNQPQHF. The CDR3 nucleotides read TGTGCCAGCAGCCGGGACAGCGCGGGGAGCAATCAGCCCCAGCATTTT. The chain uses TRBV5-5 and TRBJ1-5; TRBD1 matches at 7 bases. The V segment lost 4 bases and the J segment 1 base; nucleotides outside the gene matches: 8. The CDR3 spans 16 residues. The germline CDR1 and CDR2 sequences are SGHKS and YYEKEE (reference sequence).

In this sample, this clonotype turned up many times. V usage is TRBV12-3 or TRBV12-4 and J usage is TRBJ1-1; 10 bases are shared with TRBD1. The CDR3 is made up of 14 amino acids. The V and J ends lost 6 bases and 1 base, in that order; junction bases with no gene match: 2. The CDR3 bases are TGTGCCAGCAGGTGGACAGGGGGGAACACTGAAGCTTTCTTT. Protein: CASRWTGGNTEAFF.

This clonotype was seen only a few times. The V gene is TRBV20-1, the J gene TRBJ2-5, with 7 positions matching TRBD1. V dropped 1 base and J dropped 1; count of bases not matched to a gene: 6. CDR1 and CDR2 (germline): DFQATT, SNEGSKA (reference sequence). The CDR3 contains 15 residues. CDR3: CSARGARQGQETQYF. For the CDR3, the DNA is TGCAGTGCTAGAGGCGCCCGACAGGGCCAAGAGACCCAGTACTTC.

For this clonotype: The junction shows a germline mismatch at one end, possibly a read error. This CDR3 is CASSSRQGNWGQAYERYF. In nucleotides, the CDR3 is TGCGCCAGCAGCTCTAGACAGGGGAATTGGGGGCAAGCCTACGAGCGGTACTTC. V and J are TRBV5-1 and TRBJ2-7; 8 bases map to TRBD1. From germline, CDR1 is SGHRS and CDR2 YFSETQ. The CDR3 has 18 amino acids.

At least ten counts were recorded for this clonotype. The chain carries TRBV5-6 and TRBJ2-1, with TRBD2 matching over 14 bases. The CDR3 sequence is 17 residues long. The V gene end was trimmed by 1 base and the J gene end by 8 bases; junction bases not matched to a gene: 8. The V gene's germline CDR1 is SGHDT and CDR2 YYEEEE. The CDR3 loop is CASSLSPTSGREYEQFF. CDR3 DNA: TGTGCCAGCAGCTTGTCACCGACTAGCGGGAGGGAATATGAGCAGTTCTTC.

The CDR3 region has the DNA TGTGCCAGCACCCCCTCGAATCCGGGACGGGTTTATCCCGGGGAGCTGTTTTTT. Translating gives CASTPSNPGRVYPGELFF. V usage is TRBV7-6 and J usage is TRBJ2-2, with D perhaps being TRBD1 or TRBD2 (5 bases each). Germline V gene lookup returns CDR1 SGHVS and CDR2 FNYEAQ. CDR3 size: 18 residues. The V end was cut by 7 bases, the J end by 6 bases, with 27 bases between.

The V gene is TRBV19, the J gene TRBJ1-4, with D possibly matching TRBD1 (5 bases). V was pared by 7 bases and J by 8 bases, with 14 bases between. Germline V gene data show CDR1 as LNHDA and CDR2 as SQIVND (reference sequence). The length of the CDR3 is 13 residues. CDR3 protein: CASTGTLGEKLFF. The DNA of the CDR3 is TGTGCCAGTACCGGGACCCTGGGGGAAAAACTGTTTTTT.

At least ten counts were recorded for this clonotype. CDR3 bases: TGTGCCAGCAGCCCCATAGCGGGAGCCTACAATGAGCAGTTCTTC. This encodes CASSPIAGAYNEQFF. This chain uses TRBV7-6 with TRBJ2-1; TRBD2 aligns across 9 bases. Germline assignment: CDR1 SGHVS and CDR2 FNYEAQ. V lost 5 bases, J lost 2 bases, and 4 bases stayed unmatched. The CDR3 covers 15 residues.

This clonotype was observed many times. The chain is built from TRBV27 and TRBJ1-5; 7 nucleotides agree with TRBD1. CDR3 size: 17 residues. V trimming: 3 bases; J trimming: 5 bases; junction bases outside the gene matches: 13. Germline values: CDR1 MNHEY, CDR2 SMNVEV (reference sequence). CDR3 region: CASSLTGTSSPYQPQHF. For the CDR3, the DNA is TGTGCCAGCAGTTTGACAGGGACATCGAGCCCCTATCAGCCCCAGCATTTT.

This clonotype was observed many times. The gene calls are TRBV18 and TRBJ2-7; 11 bases align to TRBD1. Germline-derived CDR1 and CDR2 are KGHSH and LQKENI. The CDR3 loop spans 17 amino acids. Trimming at V came to 3 bases and at J to 5 bases, leaving 12 bases not matched to a gene. CDR3 in amino acids: CASSPGQGAVRRDEQYF. The CDR3 coding sequence is TGTGCCAGCTCACCCGGACAGGGGGCCGTCCGTAGAGACGAGCAGTACTTC. Full variable domain (outside the CDR3, taken from reference TRBV18 and TRBJ2-7): NAGVMQNPRHLVRRRGQEARLRCSPMKGHSHVYWYRQLPEEGLKFMVYLQKENIIDESGMPKERFSAEFPKEGPSILRIQQVVRGDSAAYFCASSPGQGAVRRDEQYFGPGTRLTVT.

There are many counts of this clonotype. This rearrangement joins TRBV6-1 to TRBJ2-7, with TRBD1 matching over 7 bases. Looked up from germline, CDR1 is MNHNS and CDR2 is SASEGT. This CDR3 is built from 16 residues. With V trimmed by 6 bases and J by 4 bases, 15 bases remained unmatched. In DNA, the CDR3 is TGTGCCAGCAGCCGCACCACCGCAGGGGGATCGTACGAGCAGTACTTC. Its translation is CASSRTTAGGSYEQYF.

In DNA form, the CDR3 reads TGCAGTGCTAGAGATGGGGTAGAAGAGACCCAGTACTTC. This codes for CSARDGVEETQYF. V usage is TRBV20-1 and J usage is TRBJ2-5, with D unclear. V gave up 0 bases and J gave up 3 bases, with 8 bases separating them. This CDR3 is built from 13 residues. CDR1 DFQATT and CDR2 SNEGSKA come from the germline V gene (reference sequence).

The chain uses TRBV19 and TRBJ2-2, with D possibly called TRBD1 or TRBD2 (5 bases each). The CDR3 sequence is 15 residues long. Trimming left V 5 bases short and J 8 bases short, with 18 bases between. Per germline, CDR1 LNHDA and CDR2 SQIVND (reference sequence). The CDR3, as DNA: TGTGCCAGTAGTTCCATCGGGGCCGGACCGGGGGAGCTGTTTTTT. Its translation: CASSSIGAGPGELFF.

This clonotype appeared many times. The chain has TRBV5-1 and TRBJ2-2; TRBD2 aligns across 7 bases. Germline CDR1 is SGHRS and CDR2 is YFSETQ. Trimming cost V 0 bases and J 5 bases; bases outside gene matches: 10. The CDR3 has 17 residues. The CDR3 region is CASSLALADTSTGELFF. The CDR3 DNA follows: TGCGCCAGCAGCTTGGCGCTAGCGGACACCTCGACCGGGGAGCTGTTTTTT.

The rearrangement links TRBV3-1 to TRBJ1-1, with TRBD1 as a possible D gene (5 bases). The CDR3 extends over 16 amino acids. Trimming shortened V by 1 base and J by 0 bases, and 12 bases separated the two germline ends. Germline V gives CDR1 LGHDT, CDR2 YNNKEL (reference sequence). CDR3 in amino acids: CASSQVQGYMNTEAFF. CDR3 sequence (DNA): TGTGCCAGCAGCCAAGTTCAGGGTTACATGAACACTGAAGCTTTCTTT.

This clonotype was detected many times. The V and J genes are TRBV12-3 or TRBV12-4 and TRBJ2-1; 10 bases line up with TRBD2. CDR3 length: 18 amino acids. Trimming at V came to 5 bases and at J to 0 bases, leaving 10 bases not matched to a gene. The CDR3 nucleotides are TGTGCCAGCAGTCCCGGTACTAGCGGGATCGGCTCCTACAATGAGCAGTTCTTC. Encoded protein: CASSPGTSGIGSYNEQFF.

This clonotype has ten or more counts. The CDR3 nucleotides read TGCAGTGCTAGAGGACTAGCGGGAGCATTCTCCTACGAGCAGTACTTC. Amino acid sequence: CSARGLAGAFSYEQYF. V usage is TRBV20-1 and J usage is TRBJ2-7; the match to TRBD2 covers 12 bases. The CDR3 totals 16 residues. Trimming took 1 base from V and 0 from J; bases not matched to a gene: 4. Germline V lookup: CDR1 DFQATT, CDR2 SNEGSKA (reference sequence).

This clonotype has more than one count but fewer than ten. The rearrangement links TRBV7-9 to TRBJ2-5; perhaps D is TRBD1 or TRBD2 (5 bases each). Trimming pared 5 bases from V and 4 bases from J, leaving 14 bases between. The CDR3 spans 14 residues. Germline values: CDR1 SEHNR, CDR2 FQNEAQ (reference sequence). As DNA, the CDR3 is TGTGCCAGCAGCCATGACGGGACGGCAGAGACCCAGTACTTC. It specifies CASSHDGTAETQYF.

This clonotype was picked up many times. The CDR3 sequence: CSAPRDTGLEQFF. For the CDR3, the DNA is TGCAGTGCACCCCGGGACACCGGGCTTGAGCAGTTCTTC. This chain connects TRBV20-1 to TRBJ2-1, with D maybe TRBD1 (6 bases). Germline loops: CDR1 DFQATT, CDR2 SNEGSKA (reference sequence). The CDR3 covers 13 residues. Trimming removed 6 bases at V and 9 bases at J, with 18 bases between.

This clonotype has just a few counts. The chain uses TRBV7-8 and TRBJ1-1; 8 bases fit TRBD1. The CDR3 length is 15 residues. Germline loops: CDR1 SGHVS, CDR2 FQNEAQ. The junction had 4 bases not matched to a gene; V was cut back by 1 base and J by 3 bases. CDR3 protein: CASSLVLQGDTEAFF. The DNA for the CDR3 is TGTGCCAGCAGCTTAGTCTTACAGGGGGACACTGAAGCTTTCTTT.

This clonotype was detected many times. The rearrangement uses TRBV7-2 and TRBJ2-1, with TRBD2 matching over 12 bases. Germline V lookup: CDR1 SGHTA, CDR2 FQGNSA. The CDR3 contains 20 residues. The J segment lost 0 bases and the V segment lost 4 bases, leaving 13 bases of the junction unmatched. As DNA, the CDR3 is TGTGCCAGCAGCTCGCCGGGACTAGCGGGCGCCTCGAGCTCCTACAATGAGCAGTTCTTC. Its translation: CASSSPGLAGASSSYNEQFF.